The 19 T cell receptor beta chains below were found in one sample sequenced in a study of blood T cell repertoires in COVID-19. Libraries were prepared by immunoSEQ multiplex PCR; TCRdb keeps only in-frame clonotypes and omits some of them. The sample gives approximately 440,000 clones, around 91% of which show up once; 0.6% to 0.7% is in the top ten. The sample consisted of PBMCs or T cells enriched from blood (not recorded which). The source of these receptors is a man aged 18 to 30 who had recovered from COVID-19.

The V gene is TRBV5-1, the J gene TRBJ2-5; TRBD1 agrees at 10 bases. V gave up 3 bases and J gave up 1 base; unmatched junction bases: 21. Germline CDR1 and CDR2: SGHRS and YFSETQ. CDR3 length equals 21 residues. The CDR3 protein is CASSWPGQGKEGWLFQETQYF. For the CDR3, the DNA is TGCGCCAGCAGCTGGCCGGGACAGGGGAAGGAGGGGTGGTTGTTCCAAGAGACCCAGTACTTC.

The gene calls are TRBV13 and TRBJ2-1; D is perhaps TRBD1 (5 bases). The CDR3 has 12 residues. V was trimmed by 5 bases and J by 8 bases, leaving 10 bases between them. Per the germline V gene, CDR1 is PRHDT and CDR2 is FYEKMQ (reference sequence). CDR3 in DNA: TGTGCCAGCAGCCATAGGGGATATGAGCAGTTCTTC. Amino acids: CASSHRGYEQFF.

The chain employs TRBV10-1 and TRBJ1-1, with D possibly TRBD1 on 5 matching bases. Germline loops: CDR1 WNHNN, CDR2 SYGVQD (reference sequence). Trimming removed 2 bases from V and 4 bases from J, with 8 bases in between. This CDR3 is built from 13 residues. CDR3 residues: CASSEGGATEAFF. The CDR3 DNA reads as TGCGCCAGCAGTGAGGGAGGGGCCACTGAAGCTTTCTTT.

The chain combines TRBV23-1 with TRBJ2-7, with 9 bases fitting TRBD2. TRBV23-1 carries the ORF label, with uncertain function. CDR3 length: 17 amino acids. Trimming cost V 5 bases and J 2 bases; bases outside gene matches: 13. The CDR3 sequence is CASSFPVGGRAPYEQYF. DNA for the CDR3: TGCGCCAGCAGTTTCCCCGTCGGCGGGAGGGCCCCCTACGAGCAGTACTTC.

The rearrangement joins TRBV2 to TRBJ2-5; no clear D. From germline, CDR1 is SNHLY and CDR2 FYNNEI. Trimming cost V 4 bases and J 3 bases, with 6 bases left between them. The CDR3 runs 12 residues. Here the CDR3 reads CASSGPEETQYF. The CDR3 DNA sequence: TGTGCCAGCAGTGGCCCAGAAGAGACCCAGTACTTC.

The chain combines TRBV3-1 (or the pseudogene TRBV3-2) with TRBJ1-5, with D tentatively TRBD1 (6 bases). The V end lost 1 base, the J end lost 11 bases, and 15 bases lay between the germline ends. Germline CDR1 LGHDT, CDR2 YNNKEL (reference sequence). CDR3 length: 14 residues. CDR3 coding DNA: TGTGCCAGCAGCCAAGGGGAGGGGGGGCTGGCCCAGCATTTT. Its translation: CASSQGEGGLAQHF.

This clone was picked up one time. The V call is TRBV5-1, the J call TRBJ1-1, with 9 bases that match TRBD1. The CDR3 is made up of 15 amino acids. The junction had 5 bases not matched to a gene; V was cut back by 1 base and J by 4 bases. Per germline, CDR1 SGHRS and CDR2 YFSETQ. The CDR3 spells CASSLTGGVSTEAFF. The CDR3 nucleotides read TGCGCCAGCAGCTTGACAGGGGGCGTTAGCACTGAAGCTTTCTTT.

The chain links TRBV28 to TRBJ1-5, with 7 bases lining up with TRBD1. The CDR3 loop spans 14 amino acids. Looked up from germline, CDR1 is MDHEN and CDR2 is SYDVKM. After removal of 10 bases from V and 0 bases from J, the junction contained 6 bases not matched to a gene. CDR3 sequence (DNA): TGTGCCACGAAGGGGGCATATAGCAATCAGCCCCAGCATTTT. Translated: CATKGAYSNQPQHF.

CDR3 in DNA: TGTGCCAGCAGCTTGCAGGGTAGTTCAGATACGCAGTATTTT. Residues: CASSLQGSSDTQYF. This chain links TRBV11-2 with TRBJ2-3; maybe TRBD1 (5 bases). CDR3 size: 14 residues. Germline CDR1 reads SGHAT; CDR2 reads FQNNGV. The germline V and J ends were trimmed by 3 bases and 4 bases, with 11 bases remaining between them.

The chain couples TRBV5-1 to TRBJ2-7; D might be TRBD2 (6 bases). Germline V gene data show CDR1 as SGHRS and CDR2 as YFSETQ. The V gene lost 0 bases and the J gene lost 3 bases, with 7 bases spanning the gap. CDR3 size: 13 residues. DNA of the CDR3: TGCGCCAGCAGCTTGGGCGGGAACTACGAGCAGTACTTC. As protein: CASSLGGNYEQYF. The complete variable domain, with remaining parts taken from reference TRBV5-1 and TRBJ2-7, reads KAGVTQTPRYLIKTRGQQVTLSCSPISGHRSVSWYQQTPGQGLQFLFEYFSETQRNKGNFPGRFSGRQFSNSRSEMNVSTLELGDSALYLCASSLGGNYEQYFGPGTRLTVT.

The rearrangement links TRBV7-9 to TRBJ1-1; TRBD1 matches 9 bases. V shed 5 bases, J shed 4 bases, and the junction held 8 bases outside the gene matches. The CDR3 totals 15 residues. Per germline, CDR1 SEHNR and CDR2 FQNEAQ (reference sequence). CDR3 coding DNA: TGTGCCAGCAGCGCTGGGACAGGGTCGGGCACTGAAGCTTTCTTT. Amino acid sequence: CASSAGTGSGTEAFF.

This clone came up once. The chain has TRBV29-1 and TRBJ2-3; 7 nucleotides line up with TRBD1. Germline trimming cut 4 bases from V and 6 bases from J; bases unmatched to any gene: 7. The length of the CDR3 is 13 residues. Germline V gene sequence: CDR1 SQVTM, CDR2 ANQGSEA. In nucleotides, the CDR3 is TGCAGCGTTGCTAGGGGGCGATCGGATACGCAGTATTTT. Its translation: CSVARGRSDTQYF.

The count of this clone is one. The V gene is TRBV24-1, the J gene TRBJ2-1, with D tentatively TRBD1 (6 bases). Between the trimmed V and J ends, which lost 5 bases and 9 bases, there was a span of 13 bases. The CDR3 is 13 amino acids. Germline V gene sequence: CDR1 KGHDR, CDR2 SFDVKD. CDR3 amino acids: CATSGPQGGEQFF. CDR3 coding DNA: TGTGCCACCAGTGGTCCACAAGGGGGTGAGCAGTTCTTC.

The chain uses TRBV7-2 and TRBJ1-1, with TRBD1 matching over 7 bases. CDR3 size: 17 residues. Trimming at V came to 1 base and at J to 1 base, leaving 9 bases not matched to a gene. Germline V lookup: CDR1 SGHTA, CDR2 FQGNSA. The CDR3 coding sequence is TGTGCCAGCAGCTTAGTCCCAGGGGGGTATGGGAACACTGAAGCTTTCTTT. Its translation: CASSLVPGGYGNTEAFF.

The rearrangement joins TRBV5-1 to TRBJ1-2, with 8 bases fitting TRBD1. The J segment lost 8 bases and the V segment lost 4 bases, leaving 4 bases of the junction unmatched. CDR1 SGHRS and CDR2 YFSETQ come from the germline V gene. CDR3 length: 12 amino acids. For the CDR3, the DNA is TGCGCCAGCAGCCCGAGACAGGGGGGCTACACCTTC. As protein: CASSPRQGGYTF.

The rearrangement joins TRBV5-1 to TRBJ1-2; D ambiguous. CDR3 length: 13 residues. V lost 7 bases to trimming and J lost 6 bases, with 16 bases between them. The V gene's germline CDR1 is SGHRS and CDR2 YFSETQ. The CDR3 sequence: CASGRGPGNGYTF. Here the CDR3 DNA reads TGCGCCAGCGGAAGAGGCCCCGGGAATGGCTACACCTTC.

The chain joins TRBV5-1 to TRBJ1-2, with D perhaps matching TRBD1 (6 bases). Germline V lookup: CDR1 SGHRS, CDR2 YFSETQ. V was trimmed by 4 bases and J by 4 bases, leaving 11 bases between them. This CDR3 contains 13 residues. The CDR3 loop reads CASSPDSFYGYTF. The CDR3 bases are TGCGCCAGCAGCCCGGACAGTTTCTATGGCTACACCTTC.

The gene calls are TRBV7-2 and TRBJ2-7, with 9 nucleotides matching TRBD2. The CDR3 loop spans 15 amino acids. Germline V gene data show CDR1 as SGHTA and CDR2 as FQGNSA. J gave up 4 bases and V 1 base, and 5 bases lay outside the gene matches. CDR3 amino acids: CASSLGRTSVYEQYF. The CDR3 nucleotides are TGTGCCAGCAGCTTAGGTCGGACTAGCGTTTACGAGCAGTACTTC.

This clone appeared once. The V gene is TRBV7-3, the J gene TRBJ1-1, with 9 bases identical to TRBD1. V was clipped by 5 bases and J by 1 base; unmatched bases: 2. Per germline, CDR1 SGHTA and CDR2 FQGTGA. The CDR3 spans 14 residues. CDR3 sequence (DNA): TGTGCCAGCAGCGAACAGGGGGCGAACACTGAAGCTTTCTTT. Translating gives CASSEQGANTEAFF.